These 27 T cell receptor beta chains were sequenced from one sample in a study of blood T cell repertoires in COVID-19. Only in-frame clones appear in the TCRdb table, and some are missing; sequencing was by immunoSEQ multiplex PCR. The sample yields over 400,000 clones, around 90% seen once. Sequences were obtained from peripheral blood. These receptors all come from a woman in her forties or fifties with COVID-19, enrolled during active disease.

The chain has TRBV6-1 and TRBJ2-1; 9 nucleotides line up with TRBD1. This CDR3 contains 16 residues. V dropped 2 bases and J dropped 9; count of bases not matched to a gene: 11. Germline CDR1 is MNHNS and CDR2 is SASEGT. DNA of the CDR3: TGTGCCAGCAGTGAATCTTCGGGACAGGGTTTTGGTGAGCAGTTCTTC. It specifies CASSESSGQGFGEQFF.

This chain connects TRBV19 to TRBJ1-1; the match to TRBD1 covers 9 bases. CDR3 length equals 15 residues. Germline V CDR1 and CDR2: LNHDA, SQIVND (reference sequence). Germline trimming cut 3 bases from V and 0 bases from J; bases unmatched to any gene: 2. Written as DNA, the CDR3 is TGTGCCAGTAGTATGGGACAGGGAATGAACACTGAAGCTTTCTTT. Translating gives CASSMGQGMNTEAFF.

The chain couples TRBV5-1 to TRBJ2-1, with D unclear. Germline V gene lookup returns CDR1 SGHRS and CDR2 YFSETQ. The germline V and J ends were trimmed by 0 bases and 4 bases, with 5 bases remaining between them. The CDR3 has 13 residues. The CDR3 region has the DNA TGCGCCAGCAGCTTGGCACTTTACAATGAGCAGTTCTTC. Amino acid sequence: CASSLALYNEQFF.

The chain is built from TRBV2 and TRBJ1-1; 8 positions agree with TRBD1. Germline lookup yields CDR1 SNHLY and CDR2 FYNNEI. This CDR3 region has 14 residues. The J segment lost 1 base and the V segment lost 7 bases, leaving 5 bases of the junction unmatched. The CDR3 DNA is TGTGCCAGCACCACGGACAGGGAGAACACTGAAGCTTTCTTT. Amino acids: CASTTDRENTEAFF.

The chain is built from TRBV12-3 or TRBV12-4 and TRBJ2-7; TRBD1 might be the D (5 bases). Trimming cost V 6 bases and J 2 bases, with 11 bases left between them. The CDR3 covers 13 residues. In DNA, the CDR3 is TGTGCCAGCAGCTCAGAGACAGCCTACGAGCAGTACTTC. Its translation is CASSSETAYEQYF.

The V gene is TRBV11-2, the J gene TRBJ1-6; the match to TRBD1 covers 7 bases. The CDR3 consists of 15 residues. Germline-derived CDR1 and CDR2 are SGHAT and FQNNGV. V was clipped by 3 bases and J by 7 bases; unmatched bases: 6. The CDR3 DNA follows: TGTGCCAGCAGCTTGACGGGACAGCAAAATTCACCCCTCCACTTT. It yields the protein CASSLTGQQNSPLHF.

The rearrangement uses TRBV7-6 and TRBJ2-7; 7 bases are a match to TRBD1. V was pared by 4 bases and J by 1 base, with 7 bases of the junction left unmatched. There are 15 residues in the CDR3. CDR1 SGHVS and CDR2 FNYEAQ come from the germline V gene. CDR3: CASSSTPGQSYEQYF. CDR3 in DNA: TGTGCCAGCAGCTCAACGCCGGGACAGTCCTACGAGCAGTACTTC.

V is TRBV5-1 and J is TRBJ1-2; the match to TRBD1 covers 7 bases. The CDR3 spans 19 residues. J gave up 6 bases and V 2 bases, and 22 bases lay outside the gene matches. In germline, CDR1 is SGHRS, CDR2 YFSETQ. The CDR3 is CASSFARQGGGSLGNGYTF. In DNA form, the CDR3 reads TGCGCCAGCAGCTTCGCCCGACAGGGAGGAGGGTCATTAGGCAATGGCTACACCTTC.

The V gene is TRBV6-5, the J gene TRBJ2-1; 12 bases match TRBD2. CDR1 is MNHEY, CDR2 SVGAGI, per germline. The CDR3 length is 14 residues. V was clipped by 11 bases and J by 9 bases; unmatched bases: 11. CDR3 sequence (DNA): TGTGCCTCCCTAGCGGGGGGGCGGCTGGGTGAGCAGTTCTTC. Its protein product is CASLAGGRLGEQFF.

As DNA, the CDR3 is TGTGCCAGCAGCTCGAGGGGAGGGGCCGTATCCTCTGGAAACACCATATATTTT. Protein: CASSSRGGAVSSGNTIYF. V and J are TRBV7-9 and TRBJ1-3; TRBD1 might be the D (5 bases). CDR1 and CDR2 from the germline V gene are SEHNR and FQNEAQ (reference sequence). V was pared by 4 bases and J by 0 bases, with 19 bases between. The CDR3 sequence is 18 residues long.

V is TRBV19 and J is TRBJ1-1; TRBD1 might be the D (5 bases). The CDR3 is made up of 15 amino acids. V gave up 8 bases and J gave up 4 bases, with 20 bases separating them. CDR1 LNHDA and CDR2 SQIVND come from the germline V gene (reference sequence). The CDR3 is CASHSPGGFGTEAFF. In DNA form, the CDR3 reads TGTGCCAGTCATTCCCCCGGGGGTTTCGGCACTGAAGCTTTCTTT.

The V gene is TRBV5-1, the J gene TRBJ1-3; a possible D gene is TRBD1 (5 bases). Germline CDR1 reads SGHRS; CDR2 reads YFSETQ. V lost 5 bases, J lost 0 bases, and 12 bases lay in between. The CDR3 is 15 amino acids. As DNA, the CDR3 is TGCGCCAGCAGTCTGACGGGGGTCTCTGGAAACACCATATATTTT. Translated, it gives CASSLTGVSGNTIYF.

This clone occurred once. The chain carries TRBV15 and TRBJ1-1; possible D gene TRBD1, 6 bases. The V gene's germline CDR1 is LNHNV and CDR2 YYDKDF (reference sequence). The V and J ends lost 5 bases and 0 bases respectively, with 16 bases between them. The CDR3 covers 16 residues. CDR3 DNA sequence: TGTGCCACCAGCCCCTCCACAGGGCTTATGAACACTGAAGCTTTCTTT. It is translated as CATSPSTGLMNTEAFF.

This chain links TRBV6-6 with TRBJ2-7, with D tentatively TRBD1 (5 bases). The V end was cut by 5 bases, the J end by 2 bases, with 7 bases between. The CDR3 has 12 residues. Looked up from germline, CDR1 is MNHNY and CDR2 is SVGAGI (reference sequence). As DNA, the CDR3 is TGTGCCAGCAGTGACAGTACCTACGAGCAGTACTTC. It translates to CASSDSTYEQYF.

V usage is TRBV3-1 (or the pseudogene TRBV3-2) and J usage is TRBJ2-7; tentatively, D is TRBD2 (7 bases). V gave up 4 bases and J gave up 4 bases, with 23 bases separating them. The length of the CDR3 is 17 residues. Germline-derived CDR1 and CDR2 are LGHDT and YNNKEL (reference sequence). CDR3 sequence: CASSRDRGGRALYEQYF. The CDR3 nucleotides read TGTGCCAGCAGCCGGGATCGAGGGGGGAGGGCCCTTTACGAGCAGTACTTC.

The CDR3 region has the DNA TGTGCCTGGAGTTCAGGGGGCATTGGAAAACTGTTTTTT. Translating it yields CAWSSGGIGKLFF. This chain joins TRBV30 and TRBJ1-4; 8 bases are a match to TRBD1. The CDR3 is made up of 13 amino acids. With V trimmed by 2 bases and J by 10 bases, 6 bases remained unmatched. Germline V CDR1 and CDR2: GTSNPN, SVGIG (reference sequence).

Concerning this clone itself: The sample has other DNA sequences that encode this CDR3 too. The chain links TRBV5-1 to TRBJ1-3; D unresolved. V was clipped by 1 base and J by 1 base, with 9 bases between them. The germline CDR1 and CDR2 sequences are SGHRS and YFSETQ. CDR3 size: 15 residues. CDR3: CASSLSGGSGNTIYF. As DNA, the CDR3 is TGCGCCAGCAGCTTGTCCGGCGGATCTGGAAACACCATATATTTT.

This clone has only one observation. The chain carries TRBV5-1 and TRBJ2-1, with 9 nucleotides matching TRBD2. The V gene's germline CDR1 is SGHRS and CDR2 YFSETQ. The V segment lost 4 bases and the J segment 4 bases; nucleotides outside the gene matches: 6. The CDR3 runs 15 residues. The CDR3 region has the DNA TGCGCCAGCAGCATAAGCGGGGGGTTATACAATGAGCAGTTCTTC. This encodes CASSISGGLYNEQFF.

This clone has only one observation. This sequence joins TRBV20-1 and TRBJ1-1; the D is unclear. CDR3 length: 16 amino acids. CDR1 and CDR2 from the germline V gene are DFQATT and SNEGSKA (reference sequence). Trimming took 3 bases from V and 1 from J, leaving 18 bases between them. In DNA, the CDR3 is TGCAGTGCTAGTTTTAGGTATGAGGGATGGAACACTGAAGCTTTCTTT. It translates to CSASFRYEGWNTEAFF.

V gene TRBV18 combines with J gene TRBJ1-5; possible D gene TRBD1, 5 bases. Germline lookup yields CDR1 KGHSH and CDR2 LQKENI. The CDR3 spans 14 residues. With 3 bases removed from V and 6 bases from J, the gap between germline ends came to 12 bases. CDR3 protein: CASSPYSGVQPQHF. CDR3 DNA sequence: TGTGCCAGCTCACCCTATTCGGGGGTTCAGCCCCAGCATTTT.

This chain connects TRBV28 to TRBJ2-3; TRBD2 is a possible D gene (7 bases). Trimming took 5 bases from V and 5 from J, leaving 17 bases between them. The CDR3 has 15 amino acids. Germline V gives CDR1 MDHEN, CDR2 SYDVKM. The chain's CDR3 is CASSQGGGSRDTQYF. The CDR3 region has the DNA TGTGCCAGCAGTCAGGGCGGGGGCTCTAGAGATACGCAGTATTTT. Full variable domain (missing parts from reference TRBV28 and TRBJ2-3): DVKVTQSSRYLVKRTGEKVFLECVQDMDHENMFWYRQDPGLGLRLIYFSYDVKMKEKGDIPEGYSVSREKKERFSLILESASTNQTSMYLCASSQGGGSRDTQYFGPGTRLTVL.

This sequence joins TRBV4-2 and TRBJ1-4; 8 positions match TRBD1. The V segment lost 3 bases and the J segment 8 bases; nucleotides outside the gene matches: 8. This CDR3 region has 15 residues. CDR1 is LGHNA and CDR2 is YNFKEQ in the germline V gene. The DNA for the CDR3 is TGTGCCAGCAGCCAGCCAGGGGGCGAATCCGAAAAACTGTTTTTT. Translation: CASSQPGGESEKLFF.

The CDR3 loop is CASSPPGEAGELFF. CDR3 nucleotide sequence: TGTGCCAGCTCACCACCGGGAGAAGCCGGGGAGCTGTTTTTT. The chain combines TRBV18 with TRBJ2-2; a weak D match, TRBD2 (5 bases). Between the trimmed V and J ends, which lost 0 bases and 6 bases, there was a span of 8 bases. CDR3 length: 14 residues. Germline V gene sequence: CDR1 KGHSH, CDR2 LQKENI.

CDR3 sequence (DNA): TGCGCCAGCAGCAAAGCATCTAGACCGTCGGGCGAGCAGTACTTC. It specifies CASSKASRPSGEQYF. The rearrangement uses TRBV5-1 and TRBJ2-7; D unclear. This CDR3 is 15 amino acids long. Germline V gene lookup returns CDR1 SGHRS and CDR2 YFSETQ. V dropped 4 bases and J dropped 6 bases, with 20 bases sitting between them.

V and J are TRBV18 and TRBJ2-1, with TRBD2 as a possible D gene (7 bases). Germline V gene sequence: CDR1 KGHSH, CDR2 LQKENI. This CDR3 has 18 residues. Between the trimmed V and J ends, which lost 1 base and 1 base, there was a span of 17 bases. In nucleotides, the CDR3 is TGTGCCAGCTCACCACGACAGGTGGGGGGGCCGTCCTACAATGAGCAGTTCTTC. This gives the protein CASSPRQVGGPSYNEQFF.

This clone came up a few times. This chain links TRBV2 with TRBJ1-4; no firm D call. The CDR3 is 12 residues long. V was clipped by 10 bases and J by 3 bases, with 9 bases between them. CDR1 SNHLY and CDR2 FYNNEI come from the germline V gene. CDR3 protein: CATAQPNEKLFF. DNA of the CDR3: TGTGCCACGGCACAGCCTAATGAAAAACTGTTTTTT.

The J gene is TRBJ2-2, the V gene TRBV6-2 or TRBV6-3, with a possible D match to TRBD2 (5 bases). With 2 bases removed from V and 1 base from J, the gap between germline ends came to 5 bases. CDR3 length equals 14 residues. Germline CDR1 reads MNHEY; CDR2 reads SVGEGT. Written as DNA, the CDR3 is TGTGCCAGCAGTTACCGGGGGAACACCGGGGAGCTGTTTTTT. It codes for CASSYRGNTGELFF.